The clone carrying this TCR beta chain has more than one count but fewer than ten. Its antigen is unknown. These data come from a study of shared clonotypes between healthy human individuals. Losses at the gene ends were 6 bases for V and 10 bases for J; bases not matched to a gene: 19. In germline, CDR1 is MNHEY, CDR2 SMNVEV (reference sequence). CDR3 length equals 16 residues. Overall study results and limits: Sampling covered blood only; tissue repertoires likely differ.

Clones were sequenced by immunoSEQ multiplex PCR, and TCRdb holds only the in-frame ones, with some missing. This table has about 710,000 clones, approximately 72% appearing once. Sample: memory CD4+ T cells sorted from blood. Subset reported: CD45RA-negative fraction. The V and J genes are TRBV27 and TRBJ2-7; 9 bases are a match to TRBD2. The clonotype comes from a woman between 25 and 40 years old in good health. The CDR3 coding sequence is TGTGCCAGCAGCAGGCTTCAGACTAGCGGTGGAACCATCCAGTACTTC. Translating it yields CASSRLQTSGGTIQYF.